The TCR beta chain described here comes from a study of PD-1 blockade in classical Hodgkin lymphoma. With no exception, relapse followed autologous stem cell transplantation in all patients, and brentuximab vedotin exposure varied. Here immunoSEQ multiplex PCR was the method, and the copy in TCRdb shows in-frame clones only, minus some. The sample has roughly 55,000 clones; about 85% are singletons. The germline V and J ends were trimmed by 3 bases and 1 base, with 13 bases remaining between them. The CDR3 runs 15 residues. Germline V gene data show CDR1 as KGHSH and CDR2 as LQKENI. The sample consisted of peripheral blood mononuclear cells (PBMCs), taken at baseline. V is TRBV18 and J is TRBJ2-7; D unclear. This clonotype originated in a human donor with classical Hodgkin lymphoma. The CDR3: CASSPFEANSYEQYF. The CDR3 nucleotides read TGTGCCAGCTCACCGTTCGAGGCCAATTCCTACGAGCAGTACTTC.